The 21 T cell receptor beta chains presented below share a single source sample, sequenced in a study of cytomegalovirus exposure and HLA in healthy donors. The table came from immunoSEQ multiplex PCR; TCRdb's copy has only in-frame clones and leaves some out. The sample has fewer than 90,000 clones, approximately 88% seen once. Sequenced sample: PBMCs. Receptors originate from a woman younger than 35 in good health and CMV-seropositive.

This rearrangement joins TRBV28 to TRBJ1-3, with a tentative D call TRBD1 (5 bases). V lost 4 bases to trimming and J lost 4 bases, with 17 bases between them. Looked up from germline, CDR1 is MDHEN and CDR2 is SYDVKM. The CDR3 covers 16 residues. Here the CDR3 DNA reads TGTGCCAGCAGTTCGGACGGGACTCTGATCGGAAACACCATATATTTT. This codes for CASSSDGTLIGNTIYF.

This chain joins TRBV7-2 and TRBJ2-2; maybe TRBD2 (6 bases). The V and J ends lost 2 bases and 6 bases respectively, with 13 bases between them. This CDR3 has 15 amino acids. Germline V gene sequence: CDR1 SGHTA, CDR2 FQGNSA. DNA for the CDR3: TGTGCCAGCAGCTTAAGGAGGGTATTAGCCGGGGAGCTGTTTTTT. Translation gives CASSLRRVLAGELFF.

The V gene is TRBV7-2, the J gene TRBJ1-1; weak D call: TRBD1 (6 bases). CDR3 length: 13 amino acids. Trimming left V 2 bases short and J 4 bases short, with 8 bases between. Germline assignment: CDR1 SGHTA and CDR2 FQGNSA. This CDR3 reads CASSLPTGTEAFF. The CDR3 DNA reads TGTGCCAGCAGCTTACCGACAGGCACTGAAGCTTTCTTT. The variable domain in full, completed from reference TRBV7-2 and TRBJ1-1, reads GAGVSQSPSNKVTEKGKDVELRCDPISGHTALYWYRQSLGQGLEFLIYFQGNSAPDKSGLPSDRFSAERTGGSVSTLTIQRTQQEDSAVYLCASSLPTGTEAFFGQGTRLTVV.

This chain links TRBV6-6 with TRBJ1-4; D possibly corresponds to TRBD1 (6 bases). The V gene lost 6 bases and the J gene lost 3 bases, with 17 bases spanning the gap. In germline, CDR1 is MNHNY, CDR2 SVGAGI (reference sequence). This CDR3 has 16 amino acids. The CDR3 is CASSRVRQESNEKLFF. The CDR3 nucleotides read TGTGCCAGCAGCCGCGTACGACAGGAGTCTAATGAAAAACTGTTTTTT.

The CDR3 region has the DNA TGTGCCAGCAGCGCCGAACAGGACCCCAGCTACGAGCAGTACTTC. It yields the protein CASSAEQDPSYEQYF. This chain joins TRBV9 and TRBJ2-7; maybe TRBD1 (5 bases). Germline V CDR1 and CDR2: SGDLS, YYNGEE. The CDR3 runs to 15 residues. Trimming left V 3 bases short and J 3 bases short, with 16 bases between.

This sequence joins TRBV7-2 and TRBJ1-5; D is ambiguous. The CDR3 runs to 16 residues. Germline CDR1 and CDR2: SGHTA and FQGNSA. Trimming pared 4 bases from V and 5 bases from J, leaving 18 bases between. As DNA, the CDR3 is TGTGCCAGCAGCTCCCGCCCACAGATCGCCGATCAGCCCCAGCATTTT. It specifies CASSSRPQIADQPQHF.

This rearrangement joins TRBV28 to TRBJ2-2; tentatively, D is TRBD1 (5 bases). Per germline, CDR1 MDHEN and CDR2 SYDVKM. V gave up 5 bases and J gave up 5 bases, with 12 bases separating them. The CDR3 spans 14 residues. Here the CDR3 DNA reads TGTGCCAGCAGTAACAGGTTGGAGACCGGGGAGCTGTTTTTT. It is translated as CASSNRLETGELFF.

The CDR3, as DNA: TGTGCCAGTAGTGACAGGTTCTTGAACACTGAAGCTTTCTTT. It encodes CASSDRFLNTEAFF. The rearrangement links TRBV19 to TRBJ1-1, with D perhaps matching TRBD1 (6 bases). The CDR3 runs 14 residues. Germline V gives CDR1 LNHDA, CDR2 SQIVND (reference sequence). The ends were cut back, 5 bases at V and 0 bases at J, with 10 bases in the middle.

This sequence joins TRBV9 and TRBJ2-3; tentative D call: TRBD2 (5 bases). The germline V gene has CDR1 SGDLS and CDR2 YYNGEE. V lost 4 bases, J lost 5 bases, and 14 bases lay in between. The length of the CDR3 is 14 residues. The CDR3 nucleotides read TGTGCCAGCAGCTCCACTAGGCTTGGAGATACGCAGTATTTT. Its protein is CASSSTRLGDTQYF.

The rearrangement uses TRBV28 and TRBJ2-7; perhaps TRBD2 as D (6 bases). This CDR3 is built from 15 residues. Germline V gene sequence: CDR1 MDHEN, CDR2 SYDVKM. The V gene lost 2 bases and the J gene lost 7 bases, with 18 bases spanning the gap. DNA for the CDR3: TGTGCCAGCAGTTTAAGCGGGCTTCCTAGAGAAGAGCAGTACTTC. Encoded protein: CASSLSGLPREEQYF.

The chain carries TRBV27 and TRBJ1-6; D ambiguous. The CDR3 length is 13 residues. The germline CDR1 and CDR2 sequences are MNHEY and SMNVEV (reference sequence). Trimming removed 5 bases at V and 5 bases at J, with 7 bases between. CDR3 sequence reads: CASSAQNNSPLHF. The CDR3 DNA follows: TGTGCCAGCAGTGCCCAGAATAATTCACCCCTCCACTTT.

V is TRBV7-2 and J is TRBJ2-7, with 9 bases aligning to TRBD1. V dropped 6 bases and J dropped 5; count of bases not matched to a gene: 8. The germline V gene has CDR1 SGHTA and CDR2 FQGNSA. The CDR3 totals 14 residues. The CDR3 reads CASRPGTGTHEQYF. DNA for the CDR3: TGTGCCAGCAGACCCGGGACAGGGACCCACGAGCAGTACTTC. The variable domain in full, completed from reference TRBV7-2 and TRBJ2-7, reads GAGVSQSPSNKVTEKGKDVELRCDPISGHTALYWYRQSLGQGLEFLIYFQGNSAPDKSGLPSDRFSAERTGGSVSTLTIQRTQQEDSAVYLCASRPGTGTHEQYFGPGTRLTVT.

This clone was found a few times. The V and J genes are TRBV5-1 and TRBJ2-7, with TRBD1 as a possible D gene (6 bases). Germline assignment: CDR1 SGHRS and CDR2 YFSETQ. This CDR3 has 16 residues. V was trimmed by 3 bases and J by 2 bases, leaving 18 bases between them. DNA for the CDR3: TGCGCCAGCAGCTACAGTTCCGGGACAACGACCTACGAGCAGTACTTC. This gives the protein CASSYSSGTTTYEQYF. Variable domain in full (rest from reference TRBV5-1 and TRBJ2-7): KAGVTQTPRYLIKTRGQQVTLSCSPISGHRSVSWYQQTPGQGLQFLFEYFSETQRNKGNFPGRFSGRQFSNSRSEMNVSTLELGDSALYLCASSYSSGTTTYEQYFGPGTRLTVT.

The chain links TRBV5-1 to TRBJ2-2; TRBD1 matches 7 bases. The CDR3 covers 13 residues. CDR1 SGHRS and CDR2 YFSETQ come from the germline V gene. V lost 2 bases, J lost 6 bases, and 1 base stayed unmatched. Here the CDR3 DNA reads TGCGCCAGCAGCTTAGGACAGGCCGGGGAGCTGTTTTTT. This encodes CASSLGQAGELFF.

This rearrangement joins TRBV27 to TRBJ1-1, with D unclear. The V end was cut by 3 bases, the J end by 0 bases, with 5 bases between. The CDR3 is made up of 13 amino acids. CDR1 and CDR2 from the germline V gene are MNHEY and SMNVEV (reference sequence). The CDR3 DNA reads as TGTGCCAGCAGTTTCGGGATGAACACTGAAGCTTTCTTT. It codes for CASSFGMNTEAFF.

The J gene is TRBJ1-1, the V gene TRBV7-2; D might be TRBD1 (5 bases). V was shortened by 1 base and J by 2 bases, with 8 bases between the two germline ends. This CDR3 has 14 amino acids. Germline CDR1 SGHTA, CDR2 FQGNSA. CDR3: CASSLGGVNTEAFF. CDR3 nucleotides: TGTGCCAGCAGCTTAGGGGGCGTAAACACTGAAGCTTTCTTT.

J is TRBJ1-3 and V is TRBV7-9; TRBD1 might be the D (6 bases). Germline V lookup: CDR1 SEHNR, CDR2 FQNEAQ (reference sequence). V was clipped by 5 bases and J by 2 bases, with 13 bases between them. This CDR3 region has 15 residues. The chain's CDR3 is CASSPRQGPGNTIYF. In DNA, the CDR3 is TGTGCCAGCAGCCCAAGGCAGGGGCCTGGAAACACCATATATTTT.

The CDR3 DNA reads TGTGCCAGCAGCCCATGGGATCCGGGACAGAGCCCCTATCAAGAGACCCAGTACTTC. This translates into CASSPWDPGQSPYQETQYF. V gene TRBV5-4 combines with J gene TRBJ2-5; TRBD1 aligns across 7 bases. With V trimmed by 4 bases and J by 2 bases, 20 bases remained unmatched. This CDR3 is 19 amino acids long. Germline values: CDR1 SGHNT, CDR2 YYREEE (reference sequence).

The rearrangement links TRBV27 to TRBJ1-1, with D maybe TRBD1 (5 bases). This CDR3 spans 14 amino acids. Germline V gene data show CDR1 as MNHEY and CDR2 as SMNVEV (reference sequence). The V and J ends lost 0 bases and 1 base respectively, with 6 bases between them. CDR3 amino acids: CASSLSGGNTEAFF. Written as DNA, the CDR3 is TGTGCCAGCAGTTTATCGGGGGGGAACACTGAAGCTTTCTTT.

This chain links TRBV10-1 with TRBJ1-1; possible D gene TRBD1, 6 bases. V was cut by 6 bases and J by 7 bases, with 18 bases left in between. This CDR3 region has 14 residues. Germline V gene lookup returns CDR1 WNHNN and CDR2 SYGVQD (reference sequence). CDR3 DNA: TGCGCCAGCAGCGAGCAGCGACAGGTTAATGAAGCTTTCTTT. It yields the protein CASSEQRQVNEAFF.

The chain links TRBV4-2 to TRBJ2-5; 7 positions agree with TRBD1. This CDR3 is 13 amino acids long. Germline V gene sequence: CDR1 LGHNA, CDR2 YNFKEQ. Trimming took 3 bases from V and 2 from J; bases not matched to a gene: 0. In DNA, the CDR3 is TGTGCCAGCAGCCAGGACAGGCAAGAGACCCAGTACTTC. Translating it yields CASSQDRQETQYF.